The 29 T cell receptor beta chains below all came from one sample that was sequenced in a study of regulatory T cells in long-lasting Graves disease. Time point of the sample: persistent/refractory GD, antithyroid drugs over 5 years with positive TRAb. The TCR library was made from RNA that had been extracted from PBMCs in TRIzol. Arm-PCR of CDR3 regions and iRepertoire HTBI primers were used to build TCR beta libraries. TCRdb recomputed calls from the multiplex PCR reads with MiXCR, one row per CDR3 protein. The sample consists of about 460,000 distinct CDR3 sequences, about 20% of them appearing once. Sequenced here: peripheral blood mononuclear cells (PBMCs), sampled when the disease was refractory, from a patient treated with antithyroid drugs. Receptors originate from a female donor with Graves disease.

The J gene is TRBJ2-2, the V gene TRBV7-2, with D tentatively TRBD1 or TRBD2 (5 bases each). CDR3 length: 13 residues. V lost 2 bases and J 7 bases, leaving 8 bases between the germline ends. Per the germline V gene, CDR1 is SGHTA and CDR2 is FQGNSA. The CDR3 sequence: CASSLRDGGELFF. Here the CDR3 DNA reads TGTGCCAGCAGCTTAAGGGACGGCGGGGAGCTGTTTTTT.

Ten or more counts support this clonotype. The CDR3 region has the DNA TGCAGTGCTAGAGTCTCGGGGTGGTACGAGCAGTACTTC. Residues: CSARVSGWYEQYF. The genes are TRBV20-1 and TRBJ2-7; a possible D gene is TRBD2 (5 bases). V was clipped by 1 base and J by 4 bases, with 11 bases between them. Germline assignment: CDR1 DFQATT and CDR2 SNEGSKA (reference sequence). The CDR3 sequence is 13 residues long.

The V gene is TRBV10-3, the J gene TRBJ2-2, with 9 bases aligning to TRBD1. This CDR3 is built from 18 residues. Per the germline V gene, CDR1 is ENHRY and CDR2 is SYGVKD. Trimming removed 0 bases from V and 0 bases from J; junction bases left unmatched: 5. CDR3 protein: CAISESGGTGTNTGELFF. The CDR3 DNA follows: TGTGCCATCAGTGAGTCGGGCGGGACAGGGACGAACACCGGGGAGCTGTTTTTT.

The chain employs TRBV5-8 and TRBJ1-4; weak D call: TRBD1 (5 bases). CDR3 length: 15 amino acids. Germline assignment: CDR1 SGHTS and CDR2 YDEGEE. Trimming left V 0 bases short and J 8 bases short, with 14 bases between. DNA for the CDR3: TGTGCCAGCAGCTTGGACGGGGCTTATTGGGAAAAACTGTTTTTT. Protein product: CASSLDGAYWEKLFF.

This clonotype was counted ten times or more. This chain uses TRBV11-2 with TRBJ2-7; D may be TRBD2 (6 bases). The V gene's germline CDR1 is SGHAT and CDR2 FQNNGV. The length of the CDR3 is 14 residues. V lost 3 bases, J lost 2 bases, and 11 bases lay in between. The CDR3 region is CASSFNPGAYEQYF. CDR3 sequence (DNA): TGTGCCAGCAGCTTTAACCCGGGGGCCTACGAGCAGTACTTC.

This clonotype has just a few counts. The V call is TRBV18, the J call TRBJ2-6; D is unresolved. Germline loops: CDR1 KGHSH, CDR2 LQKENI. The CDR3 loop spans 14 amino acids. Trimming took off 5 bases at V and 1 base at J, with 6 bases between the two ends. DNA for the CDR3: TGTGCCAGCTCAATCCCGTCTGGGGCCAACGTCCTGACTTTC. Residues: CASSIPSGANVLTF.

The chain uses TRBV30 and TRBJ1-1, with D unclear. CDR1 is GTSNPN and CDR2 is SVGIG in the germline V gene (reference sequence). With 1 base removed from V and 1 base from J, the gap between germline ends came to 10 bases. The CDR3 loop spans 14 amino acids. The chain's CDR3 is CAWSGEPWNTEAFF. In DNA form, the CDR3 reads TGTGCCTGGAGTGGGGAACCCTGGAACACTGAAGCTTTCTTT.

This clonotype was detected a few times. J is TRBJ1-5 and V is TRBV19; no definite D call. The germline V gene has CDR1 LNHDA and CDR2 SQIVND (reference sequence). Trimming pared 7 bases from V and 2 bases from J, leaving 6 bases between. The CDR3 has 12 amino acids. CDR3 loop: CASTEGNQPQHF. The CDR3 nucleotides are TGTGCCAGTACGGAGGGCAATCAGCCCCAGCATTTT.

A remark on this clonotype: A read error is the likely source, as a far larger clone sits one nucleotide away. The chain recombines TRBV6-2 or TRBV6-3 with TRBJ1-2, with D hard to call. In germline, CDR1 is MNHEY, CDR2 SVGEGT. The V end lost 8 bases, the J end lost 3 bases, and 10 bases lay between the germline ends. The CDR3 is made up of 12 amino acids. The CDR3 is CASATPDYGYTF. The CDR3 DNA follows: TGTGCCAGCGCCACCCCGGACTATGGCTACACCTTC.

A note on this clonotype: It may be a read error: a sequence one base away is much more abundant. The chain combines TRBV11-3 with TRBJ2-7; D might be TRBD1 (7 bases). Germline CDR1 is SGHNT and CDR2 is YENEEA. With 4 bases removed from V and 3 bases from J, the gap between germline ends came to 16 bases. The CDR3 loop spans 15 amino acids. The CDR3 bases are TGTGCCAGCAGCTCAGCCGGGGGACAGTACTACGAGCAGTACTTC. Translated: CASSSAGGQYYEQYF. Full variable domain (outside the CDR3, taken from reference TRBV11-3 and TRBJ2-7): EAGVVQSPRYKIIEKKQPVAFWCNPISGHNTLYWYLQNLGQGPELLIRYENEEAVDDSQLPKDRFSAERLKGVDSTLKIQPAELGDSAVYLCASSSAGGQYYEQYFGPGTRLTVT.

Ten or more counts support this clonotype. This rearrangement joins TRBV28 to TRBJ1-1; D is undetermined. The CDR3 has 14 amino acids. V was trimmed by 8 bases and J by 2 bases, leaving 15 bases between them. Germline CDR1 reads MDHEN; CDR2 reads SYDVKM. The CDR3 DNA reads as TGTGCCAGCTGGGGTAGAGGACCCAACACTGAAGCTTTCTTT. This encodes CASWGRGPNTEAFF.

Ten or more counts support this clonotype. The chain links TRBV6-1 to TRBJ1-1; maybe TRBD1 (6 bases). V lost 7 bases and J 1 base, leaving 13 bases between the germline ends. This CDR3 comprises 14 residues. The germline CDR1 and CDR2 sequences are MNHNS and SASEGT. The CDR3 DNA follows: TGTGCCAGCAATCTACCGGGACAGAACACTGAAGCTTTCTTT. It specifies CASNLPGQNTEAFF.

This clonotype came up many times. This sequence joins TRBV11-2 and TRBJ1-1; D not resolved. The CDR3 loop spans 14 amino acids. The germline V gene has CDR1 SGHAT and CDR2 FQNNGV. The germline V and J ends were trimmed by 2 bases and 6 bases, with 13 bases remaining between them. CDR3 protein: CASSLSSALAEAFF. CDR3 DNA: TGTGCCAGCAGCTTAAGCAGCGCGCTGGCTGAAGCTTTCTTT.

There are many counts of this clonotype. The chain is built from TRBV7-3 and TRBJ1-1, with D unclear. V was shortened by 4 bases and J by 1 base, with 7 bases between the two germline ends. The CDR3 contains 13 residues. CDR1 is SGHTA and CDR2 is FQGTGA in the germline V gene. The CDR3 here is CASSSLQNTEAFF. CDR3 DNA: TGTGCCAGCAGCTCGCTACAGAACACTGAAGCTTTCTTT.

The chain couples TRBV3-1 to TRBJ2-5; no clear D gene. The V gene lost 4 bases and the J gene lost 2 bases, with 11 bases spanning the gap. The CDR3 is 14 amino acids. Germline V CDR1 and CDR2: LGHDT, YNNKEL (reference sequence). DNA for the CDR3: TGTGCCAGCAGCCCCCCGGCGGTACAAGAGACCCAGTACTTC. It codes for CASSPPAVQETQYF.

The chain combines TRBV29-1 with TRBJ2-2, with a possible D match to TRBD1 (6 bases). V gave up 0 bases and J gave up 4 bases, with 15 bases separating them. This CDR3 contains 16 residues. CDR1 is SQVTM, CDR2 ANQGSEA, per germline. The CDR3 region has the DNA TGCAGCGTTGAAGATCGAACCAGGGGATTCACCGGGGAGCTGTTTTTT. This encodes CSVEDRTRGFTGELFF.

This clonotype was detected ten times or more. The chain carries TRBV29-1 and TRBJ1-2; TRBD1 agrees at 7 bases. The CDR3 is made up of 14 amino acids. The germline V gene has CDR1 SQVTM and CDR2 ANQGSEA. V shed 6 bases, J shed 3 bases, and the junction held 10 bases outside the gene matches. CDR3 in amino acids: CSVTTTGADYGYTF. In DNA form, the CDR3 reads TGCAGCGTCACAACCACAGGGGCGGACTATGGCTACACCTTC.

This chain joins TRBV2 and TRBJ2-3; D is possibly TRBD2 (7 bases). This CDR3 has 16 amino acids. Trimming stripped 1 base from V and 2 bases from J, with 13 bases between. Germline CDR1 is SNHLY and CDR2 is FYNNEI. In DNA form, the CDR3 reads TGTGCCAGCAGTGAAGGAGGGGGGGCTTTCACAGATACGCAGTATTTT. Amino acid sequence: CASSEGGGAFTDTQYF.

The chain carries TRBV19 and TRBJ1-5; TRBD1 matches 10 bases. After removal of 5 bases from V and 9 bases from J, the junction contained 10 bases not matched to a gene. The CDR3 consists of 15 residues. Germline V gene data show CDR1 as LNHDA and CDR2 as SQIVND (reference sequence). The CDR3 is CASSQTGGADRPQHF. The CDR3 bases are TGTGCCAGTAGTCAGACAGGGGGCGCGGATCGGCCCCAGCATTTT.

The CDR3 region has the DNA TGTGCCAGCAGTTTACTTCGTCGCCGGGACGCTAGGGGTACGCAGTATTTT. This encodes CASSLLRRRDARGTQYF. The V gene is TRBV28, the J gene TRBJ2-3, with D perhaps being TRBD1 or TRBD2 (5 bases each). Deletions cut 2 bases from V and 8 bases from J, with 23 bases between. Germline CDR1 MDHEN, CDR2 SYDVKM. The CDR3 contains 17 residues.

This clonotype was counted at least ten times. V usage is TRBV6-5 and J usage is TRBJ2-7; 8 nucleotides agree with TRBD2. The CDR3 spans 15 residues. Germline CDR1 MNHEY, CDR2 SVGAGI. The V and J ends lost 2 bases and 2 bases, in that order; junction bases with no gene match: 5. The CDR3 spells CASSYRRGVAYEQYF. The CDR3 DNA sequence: TGTGCCAGCAGTTACAGGCGGGGGGTTGCCTACGAGCAGTACTTC.

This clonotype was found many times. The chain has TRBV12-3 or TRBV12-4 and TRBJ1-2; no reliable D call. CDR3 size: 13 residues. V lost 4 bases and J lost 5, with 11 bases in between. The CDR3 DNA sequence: TGTGCCAGCAGTTACGGGCTGACGTATGGCTACACCTTC. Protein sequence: CASSYGLTYGYTF.

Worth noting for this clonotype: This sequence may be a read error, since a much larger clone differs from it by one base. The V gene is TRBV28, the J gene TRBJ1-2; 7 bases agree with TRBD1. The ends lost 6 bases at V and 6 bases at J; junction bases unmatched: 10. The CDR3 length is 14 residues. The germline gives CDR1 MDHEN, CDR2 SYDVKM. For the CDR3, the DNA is TGTGCCAGCAGACCCGCAGACAGGGCCGATGGCTACACCTTC. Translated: CASRPADRADGYTF.

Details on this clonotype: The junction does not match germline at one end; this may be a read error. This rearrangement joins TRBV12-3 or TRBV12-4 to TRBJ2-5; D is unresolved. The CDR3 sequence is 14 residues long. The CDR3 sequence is CASRISRIQETQYF. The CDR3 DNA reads TGTGCGAGCAGAATTAGCAGGATCCAAGAGACCCAGTACTTC.

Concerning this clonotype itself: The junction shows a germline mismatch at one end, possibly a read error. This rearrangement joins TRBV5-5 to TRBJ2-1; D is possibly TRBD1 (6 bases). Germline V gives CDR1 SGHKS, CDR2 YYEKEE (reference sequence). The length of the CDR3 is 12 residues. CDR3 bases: TGTGCCAGCAGCTTGGTAGCAGGGGAGCAGTTCTTT. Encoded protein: CASSLVAGEQFF.

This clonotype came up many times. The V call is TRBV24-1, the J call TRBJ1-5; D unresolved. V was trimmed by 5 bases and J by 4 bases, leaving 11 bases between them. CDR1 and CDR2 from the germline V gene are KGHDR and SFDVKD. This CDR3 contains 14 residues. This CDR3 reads CATSAGGRNQPQHF. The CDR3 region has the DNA TGTGCCACCAGTGCGGGCGGTCGTAATCAGCCCCAGCATTTT.

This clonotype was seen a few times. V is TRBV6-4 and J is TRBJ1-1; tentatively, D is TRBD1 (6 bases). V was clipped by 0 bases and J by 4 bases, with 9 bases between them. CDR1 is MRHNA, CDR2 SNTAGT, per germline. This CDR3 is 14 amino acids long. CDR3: CASSDSSRGTEAFF. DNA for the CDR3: TGTGCCAGCAGTGACTCAAGCAGGGGCACTGAAGCTTTCTTT.

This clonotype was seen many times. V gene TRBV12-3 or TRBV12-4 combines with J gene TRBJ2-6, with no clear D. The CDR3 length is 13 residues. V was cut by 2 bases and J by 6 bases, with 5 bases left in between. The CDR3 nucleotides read TGTGCCAGCAGTTTATATTTGGCCAACGTCCTGACTTTC. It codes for CASSLYLANVLTF.

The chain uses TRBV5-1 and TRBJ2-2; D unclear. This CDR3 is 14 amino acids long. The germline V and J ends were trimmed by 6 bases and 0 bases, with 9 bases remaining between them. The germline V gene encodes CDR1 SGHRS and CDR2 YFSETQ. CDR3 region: CASKVWTNTGELFF. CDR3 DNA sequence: TGCGCCAGCAAGGTTTGGACGAACACCGGGGAGCTGTTTTTT.